Only a few counts were recorded for the clone carrying this T cell receptor (beta chain). Antigen unknown. Separate cDNA molecules each had unique molecular identifiers attached to them. TCRdb reprocessed the 5' RACE reads with MiXCR, giving one entry per CDR3 protein. The sample contains tens of thousands of distinct CDR3 sequences, over 9.5% of which appear only once. These data are taken from a study of early T cells in non-severe SARS-CoV-2 infection. Across the study: Chains stayed unpaired after sequencing of bulk RNA from unsorted whole blood.

Notes on the study in general: VDJdb-based annotation leaned toward anti-spike CD8 responses and missed private and CD4 specificities.

This CDR3 is 15 amino acids long. V was pared by 5 bases and J by 7 bases, with 15 bases between. CDR1 and CDR2 (germline): SGHTA, FQGTGA. The chain combines TRBV7-3 with TRBJ1-6, with a possible D match to TRBD1 (6 bases). The source of this sequence is an adult who was a healthcare worker with PCR-confirmed SARS-CoV-2 infection or an uninfected control (not recorded which). The material sequenced was whole blood, taken at baseline. Here the CDR3 reads CASSTSGVGNSPLHF. The CDR3 DNA reads as TGTGCCAGCAGCACCTCAGGGGTAGGCAATTCACCCCTCCACTTT.